This T cell receptor (beta chain) was captured in a study of Ad26.COV2.S vaccination and SARS-CoV-2 variants. Study as a whole: The donor was enrolled in the Ad26.COV2.S arm of the COV1001 trial.

Treatment specified: some 20 received Ad26.COV2.S at low or high dose, single or two shots; 5 received placebo; per-sample allocation not given. The study sampled participants on day 63 after the first vaccine or placebo injection. Sequencing was performed with immunoSEQ multiplex PCR; in TCRdb, only in-frame clones are kept and a portion is missing. Found here are about 440,000 clones, around 90% of them singletons; the top ten hold around 4.5%. Points on this clone: The sample contains more than one DNA sequence encoding this CDR3.

The source material was peripheral blood, sampled in a trial of Ad26.COV2.S vaccine versus placebo. The sequence was collected from a person aged 18 to 59 who received the Ad26.COV2.S COVID-19 vaccine or a placebo.

The CDR3 DNA reads TGTGCCAGCAGCAGGGGGTCCTACAATGAGCAGTTCTTC. Its translation is CASSRGSYNEQFF. The gene calls are TRBV6-5 and TRBJ2-1, with 7 bases that match TRBD1. Germline values: CDR1 MNHEY, CDR2 SVGAGI. V trimming: 6 bases; J trimming: 1 base; junction bases outside the gene matches: 0. CDR3 length: 13 residues.